This TCR beta chain was sequenced for a study of beta chain features in type 1 diabetes. In the study overall: In age, gender and cell yields, patients were similar to healthy donors.

Overall study findings and caveats: The similarity of naive, central memory and Treg TCRB repertoires appeared greater among patients than among healthy donors. There was a moderate but significant shortening of TCRB CDR3s in all four CD4+ subsets of Type 1 diabetes patients. VDJ junctions in type 1 diabetes patients carried more deletions and fewer insertions. Possibly, sequencing cDNA over-represented cells that had high TCR expression levels.

The entirety of the isolated RNA underwent reverse transcription, so expressed TCRB transcripts were sequenced. TCRdb's table, derived via immunoSEQ multiplex PCR, lists solely in-frame clones and lacks some. This repertoire shows a few hundred thousand clones, approximately 12% found once; its top ten account for around 0.016%. A note on this clone: Its antigen remains unidentified.

Looked up from germline, CDR1 is SGHRS and CDR2 is YFSETQ. Trimming removed 4 bases from V and 0 bases from J; junction bases left unmatched: 6. This CDR3 has 16 residues. The TCR originated in a woman aged 18-35 years with type 1 diabetes. The rearrangement uses TRBV5-1 and TRBJ2-1, with 8 bases lining up with TRBD2. Sequences were obtained from naive CD4+ T cells from blood. CDR3 amino acids: CASSPTLAGSYNEQFF. The CDR3 DNA reads as TGCGCCAGCAGCCCCACTCTAGCGGGCTCCTACAATGAGCAGTTCTTC.